The 21 T cell receptor beta chains listed next were all sequenced from one sample in a study of spatial heterogeneity in lung cancer. Study results and limitations: Counts that tracked tumor mutation counts were those of expanded intratumoral alpha and beta TCRs.

These receptors have no identified antigens. In TCRdb, the 5' RACE reads were re-called with MiXCR into one record per CDR3 protein. The profile covers approximately 7,400 distinct CDR3 sequences, with roughly 7.5% appearing a single time and under 8.5% taken by the ten largest. The time point was: sample taken at primary tumor resection. The specimen comprised lung tumor tissue, sampled at surgery. These receptors were collected from a male donor with early-stage non-small cell lung cancer.

This clonotype has at least ten counts. V gene TRBV28 combines with J gene TRBJ2-7; no definite D call. Trimming left V 1 base short and J 3 bases short, with 16 bases between. CDR1 is MDHEN, CDR2 SYDVKM, per germline. The CDR3 runs 16 residues. This chain's CDR3 is CASSLFRLRMVYEQYF. In nucleotides, the CDR3 is TGTGCCAGCAGTTTATTCAGGCTCAGAATGGTCTACGAGCAGTACTTC.

Relative to its sample, this clonotype is large. V usage is TRBV6-6 and J usage is TRBJ2-3; 7 bases agree with TRBD2. V was pared by 8 bases and J by 9 bases, with 11 bases of the junction left unmatched. Germline CDR1 MNHNY, CDR2 SVGAGI (reference sequence). This CDR3 has 13 amino acids. The CDR3 sequence is CASRTPTSRTQYF. As DNA, the CDR3 is TGTGCCAGCCGTACACCGACTAGCCGCACGCAGTATTTT.

Ten or more counts support this clonotype. J is TRBJ2-1 and V is TRBV28, with 9 bases matching TRBD1. Germline CDR1 is MDHEN and CDR2 is SYDVKM. The CDR3 totals 15 residues. Trimming removed 8 bases from V and 7 bases from J; junction bases left unmatched: 12. The chain's CDR3 is CASHLGGQGGNEQFF. CDR3 sequence (DNA): TGTGCCAGCCATCTGGGGGGACAGGGAGGTAATGAGCAGTTCTTC. The whole variable domain, remainder taken from reference TRBV28 and TRBJ2-1, is DVKVTQSSRYLVKRTGEKVFLECVQDMDHENMFWYRQDPGLGLRLIYFSYDVKMKEKGDIPEGYSVSREKKERFSLILESASTNQTSMYLCASHLGGQGGNEQFFGPGTRLTVL.

This clonotype is labeled medium-sized (0.01 to 0.1%). V gene TRBV29-1 combines with J gene TRBJ2-7; TRBD1 might be the D (5 bases). V was clipped by 5 bases and J by 2 bases, with 7 bases between them. The germline V gene encodes CDR1 SQVTM and CDR2 ANQGSEA. This CDR3 is 11 amino acids long. CDR3: CSVSQAYEQYF. DNA for the CDR3: TGCAGCGTTTCACAGGCCTACGAGCAGTACTTC.

At least ten counts were recorded for this clonotype. The chain links TRBV3-1 to TRBJ2-6; no reliable D call. The V end lost 4 bases, the J end lost 0 bases, and 13 bases lay between the germline ends. This CDR3 comprises 17 residues. In germline, CDR1 is LGHDT, CDR2 YNNKEL (reference sequence). CDR3 bases: TGTGCCAGCAGCCCCGCCCCTAGGGTCTCTGGGGCCAACGTCCTGACTTTC. Translated: CASSPAPRVSGANVLTF. Combining the CDR3 with reference TRBV3-1 and TRBJ2-6 gives the whole variable domain DTAVSQTPKYLVTQMGNDKSIKCEQNLGHDTMYWYKQDSKKFLKIMFSYNNKELIINETVPNRFSPKSPDKAHLNLHINSLELGDSAVYFCASSPAPRVSGANVLTFGAGSRLTVL.

Worth noting for this clonotype: A read error may explain this, as a much larger clone is one base away. This chain uses TRBV18 with TRBJ1-5, with no clear D. The V gene lost 10 bases and the J gene lost 4 bases, with 11 bases spanning the gap. This CDR3 is built from 12 residues. The germline V gene has CDR1 KGHSH and CDR2 LQKENI. In nucleotides, the CDR3 is TGTGCCAACTGGGAACCGAATCAGCCCCAGCATTTT. Translating gives CANWEPNQPQHF.

This clonotype has a count of ten or more. The chain combines TRBV20-1 with TRBJ2-5; the D is unclear. This CDR3 contains 12 residues. V lost 5 bases to trimming and J lost 2 bases, with 9 bases between them. Looked up from germline, CDR1 is DFQATT and CDR2 is SNEGSKA (reference sequence). The CDR3 region is CSAGEGQETQYF. The CDR3 bases are TGCAGTGCTGGGGAAGGGCAAGAGACCCAGTACTTC.

This clonotype appeared a few times. The V and J genes are TRBV19 and TRBJ1-5; the D is unclear. V was trimmed by 4 bases and J by 3 bases, leaving 10 bases between them. The CDR3 totals 14 residues. Germline V gene sequence: CDR1 LNHDA, CDR2 SQIVND (reference sequence). DNA of the CDR3: TGTGCCAGTAGTACGGACGTGACCAATCAGCCCCAGCATTTT. It specifies CASSTDVTNQPQHF.

This clonotype was recorded many times. The V gene is TRBV7-9, the J gene TRBJ2-1; 8 bases fit TRBD2. CDR1 and CDR2 from the germline V gene are SEHNR and FQNEAQ (reference sequence). Trimming cost V 8 bases and J 2 bases; bases outside gene matches: 5. CDR3 length: 14 residues. The CDR3 DNA sequence: TGTGCCAGCTCCTCGGGGGGGGCCTACAATGAGCAGTTCTTC. Its translation is CASSSGGAYNEQFF.

In its sample, this clonotype ranks as large. The chain links TRBV2 to TRBJ2-1, with D hard to call. The CDR3 is 12 amino acids. Germline CDR1 is SNHLY and CDR2 is FYNNEI. Trimming pared 5 bases from V and 3 bases from J, leaving 5 bases between. The CDR3 sequence is CASSSYYNEQFF. For the CDR3, the DNA is TGTGCCAGCAGTTCCTACTACAATGAGCAGTTCTTC.

This clonotype was counted ten times or more. This sequence joins TRBV12-3 or TRBV12-4 and TRBJ2-7, with D hard to call. V lost 3 bases and J lost 3, with 12 bases in between. There are 14 residues in the CDR3. The CDR3 sequence is CASSFFPVFYEQYF. The CDR3 nucleotides read TGTGCCAGCAGTTTCTTCCCGGTTTTCTACGAGCAGTACTTC.

The gene calls are TRBV11-2 and TRBJ2-7; 7 bases line up with TRBD1. Per germline, CDR1 SGHAT and CDR2 FQNNGV. V lost 8 bases and J lost 3; bases outside the gene matches: 4. This CDR3 region has 12 residues. The CDR3 region has the DNA TGTGCCAGCCGACAGGGCCTCTACGAGCAGTACTTC. This codes for CASRQGLYEQYF.

At least ten counts were recorded for this clonotype. The V and J genes are TRBV20-1 and TRBJ2-5; D possibly corresponds to TRBD1 (5 bases). Germline CDR1 reads DFQATT; CDR2 reads SNEGSKA (reference sequence). With 6 bases removed from V and 2 bases from J, the gap between germline ends came to 19 bases. There are 15 residues in the CDR3. As DNA, the CDR3 is TGCAGTGCCCCCGACGGCCAGGGAATTCAAGAGACCCAGTACTTC. This codes for CSAPDGQGIQETQYF.

This clonotype was observed a handful of times. This rearrangement joins TRBV12-3 or TRBV12-4 to TRBJ1-6, with unresolved D. The CDR3 is 14 residues long. Trimming took 4 bases from V and 7 from J, leaving 11 bases between them. The CDR3 loop is CASSSTQQNSPLHF. The CDR3 nucleotides read TGTGCCAGCAGTTCAACCCAACAGAATTCACCCCTCCACTTT.

Relative to its sample, this clonotype is medium-sized. This rearrangement joins TRBV28 to TRBJ2-7, with 7 bases matching TRBD2. V lost 7 bases, J lost 4 bases, and 4 bases stayed unmatched. Looked up from germline, CDR1 is MDHEN and CDR2 is SYDVKM. This CDR3 spans 12 amino acids. The CDR3 nucleotides are TGTGCCAGCAACGGGGGAGGGTACGAGCAGTACTTC. This gives the protein CASNGGGYEQYF. Complete variable domain (other parts from reference TRBV28 and TRBJ2-7): DVKVTQSSRYLVKRTGEKVFLECVQDMDHENMFWYRQDPGLGLRLIYFSYDVKMKEKGDIPEGYSVSREKKERFSLILESASTNQTSMYLCASNGGGYEQYFGPGTRLTVT.

This clonotype counts as medium-sized (0.01 to 0.1%). The rearrangement links TRBV5-1 to TRBJ1-1; D may be TRBD1 (5 bases). This CDR3 has 15 amino acids. V was cut by 0 bases and J by 4 bases, with 13 bases left in between. The germline gives CDR1 SGHRS, CDR2 YFSETQ. The CDR3 DNA follows: TGCGCCAGCAGCTTGGTAGGGCAGGGAGGCACTGAAGCTTTCTTT. The encoded protein is CASSLVGQGGTEAFF.

This chain connects TRBV5-6 to TRBJ2-5; the D call may be TRBD1 or TRBD2 (6 bases each). Germline V gives CDR1 SGHDT, CDR2 YYEEEE. The length of the CDR3 is 14 residues. V lost 1 base, J lost 3 bases, and 10 bases lay in between. This chain's CDR3 is CASSLWGAKETQYF. In DNA, the CDR3 is TGTGCCAGCAGCTTGTGGGGGGCTAAAGAGACCCAGTACTTC. The complete variable domain, with remaining parts taken from reference TRBV5-6 and TRBJ2-5, reads DAGVTQSPTHLIKTRGQQVTLRCSPKSGHDTVSWYQQALGQGPQFIFQYYEEEERQRGNFPDRFSGHQFPNYSSELNVNALLLGDSALYLCASSLWGAKETQYFGPGTRLLVL.

By its share, this clonotype is medium-sized (0.01 to 0.1%). J is TRBJ1-2 and V is TRBV28, with unresolved D. Germline lookup yields CDR1 MDHEN and CDR2 SYDVKM. V was clipped by 1 base and J by 1 base, with 10 bases between them. The CDR3 runs 15 residues. CDR3 coding DNA: TGTGCCAGCAGTTTATCGGACCGATTTAACTATGGCTACACCTTC. It specifies CASSLSDRFNYGYTF.

This clonotype occurred a few times. The chain has TRBV29-1 and TRBJ2-1; D unresolved. This CDR3 spans 12 amino acids. Deletions cut 6 bases from V and 6 bases from J, with 12 bases between. Germline CDR1 is SQVTM and CDR2 is ANQGSEA. In nucleotides, the CDR3 is TGCAGCGTCGCCCCCGACATCAATGAGCAGTTCTTC. It encodes CSVAPDINEQFF.

By frequency in the sample, this clonotype is medium-sized. The V gene is TRBV29-1, the J gene TRBJ2-7, with D tentatively TRBD1 (5 bases). Germline V gene sequence: CDR1 SQVTM, CDR2 ANQGSEA. Trimming cost V 3 bases and J 2 bases, with 14 bases left between them. The CDR3 covers 14 residues. The CDR3 coding sequence is TGCAGCGTTGACGCTGGTGGGGCCACCTACGAGCAGTACTTC. It is translated as CSVDAGGATYEQYF.

CDR3 sequence: CASRGTGRTDTQYF. The CDR3, as DNA: TGTGCCAGCAGGGGGACAGGGAGGACAGATACGCAGTATTTT. This chain links TRBV28 with TRBJ2-3, with 9 bases matching TRBD1. CDR1 and CDR2 from the germline V gene are MDHEN and SYDVKM. The CDR3 covers 14 residues. V lost 6 bases to trimming and J lost 3 bases; unmatched junction nucleotides: 4. The full variable domain, completed using reference TRBV28 and TRBJ2-3, is DVKVTQSSRYLVKRTGEKVFLECVQDMDHENMFWYRQDPGLGLRLIYFSYDVKMKEKGDIPEGYSVSREKKERFSLILESASTNQTSMYLCASRGTGRTDTQYFGPGTRLTVL.